This TCR beta chain was profiled in a study of blood T cell repertoires in COVID-19. Overall study: Specimens from acute and convalescent COVID-19 originated in the United States, Italy and Spain. T cells, B-cell-depleted T cells, or PBMCs supplied cDNA or gDNA.

Per the original methods: Estimated nucleated cell counts came from reference gene primer amplification. Generated by immunoSEQ multiplex PCR, the TCRdb table keeps only in-frame clones and is missing some. The DNA was the basis for D and trimming; V, J and clone size are from that table. The sample has about 76,000 clones; 90% to 95% are singletons. Per germline, CDR1 GTSNPN and CDR2 SVGIG (reference sequence). The CDR3 has 15 residues. After removal of 2 bases from V and 5 bases from J, the junction contained 8 bases not matched to a gene. The chain recombines TRBV30 with TRBJ2-5; 10 positions agree with TRBD1. The sequence came from a human donor in a cohort sampled during active COVID-19. Sequenced input: peripheral blood. The CDR3 reads CAWSLSGTGVETQYF. CDR3 in DNA: TGTGCCTGGAGTTTGTCTGGGACAGGGGTCGAGACCCAGTACTTC.